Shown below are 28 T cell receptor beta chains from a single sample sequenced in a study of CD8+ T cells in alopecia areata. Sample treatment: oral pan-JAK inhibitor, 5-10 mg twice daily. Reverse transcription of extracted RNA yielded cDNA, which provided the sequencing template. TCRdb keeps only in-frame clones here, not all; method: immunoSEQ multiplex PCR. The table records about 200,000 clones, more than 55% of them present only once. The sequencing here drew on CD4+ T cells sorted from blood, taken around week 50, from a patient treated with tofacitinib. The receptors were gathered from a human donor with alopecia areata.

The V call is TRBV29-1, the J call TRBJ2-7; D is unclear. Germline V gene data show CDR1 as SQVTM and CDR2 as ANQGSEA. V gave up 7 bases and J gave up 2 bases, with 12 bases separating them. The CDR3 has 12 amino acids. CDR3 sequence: CSAQTITYEQYF. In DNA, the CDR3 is TGCAGCGCTCAAACTATAACCTACGAGCAGTACTTC.

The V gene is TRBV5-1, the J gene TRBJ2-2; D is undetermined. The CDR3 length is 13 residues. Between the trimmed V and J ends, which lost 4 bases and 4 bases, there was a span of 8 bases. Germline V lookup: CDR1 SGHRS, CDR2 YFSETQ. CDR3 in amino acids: CASSQISTGELFF. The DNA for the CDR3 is TGCGCCAGCAGCCAGATTTCCACCGGGGAGCTGTTTTTT.

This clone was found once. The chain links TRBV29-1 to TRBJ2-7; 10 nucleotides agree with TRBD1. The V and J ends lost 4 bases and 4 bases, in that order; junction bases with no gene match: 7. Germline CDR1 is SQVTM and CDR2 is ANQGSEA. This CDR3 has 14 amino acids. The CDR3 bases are TGCAGCGTTGGCGGGACAGGGGTTGGATACGAGCAGTACTTC. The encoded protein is CSVGGTGVGYEQYF.

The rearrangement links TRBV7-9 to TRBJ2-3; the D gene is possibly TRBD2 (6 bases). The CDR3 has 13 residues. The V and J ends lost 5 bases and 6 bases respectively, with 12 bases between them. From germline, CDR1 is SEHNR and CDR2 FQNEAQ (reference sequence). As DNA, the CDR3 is TGTGCCAGCAGCACCCATCTAGCGGATACGCAGTATTTT. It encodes CASSTHLADTQYF. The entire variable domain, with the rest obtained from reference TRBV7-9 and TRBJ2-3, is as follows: DTGVSQNPRHKITKRGQNVTFRCDPISEHNRLYWYRQTLGQGPEFLTYFQNEAQLEKSRLLSDRFSAERPKGSFSTLEIQRTEQGDSAMYLCASSTHLADTQYFGPGTRLTVL.

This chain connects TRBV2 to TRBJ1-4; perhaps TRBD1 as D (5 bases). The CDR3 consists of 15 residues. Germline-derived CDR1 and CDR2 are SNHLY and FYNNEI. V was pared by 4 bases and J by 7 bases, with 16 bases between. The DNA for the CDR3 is TGTGCCAGCAGTGTTCTAGGAGGGGAACGTGAAAAACTGTTTTTT. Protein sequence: CASSVLGGEREKLFF. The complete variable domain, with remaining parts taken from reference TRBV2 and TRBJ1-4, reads EPEVTQTPSHQVTQMGQEVILRCVPISNHLYFYWYRQILGQKVEFLVSFYNNEISEKSEIFDDQFSVERPDGSNFTLKIRSTKLEDSAMYFCASSVLGGEREKLFFGSGTQLSVL.

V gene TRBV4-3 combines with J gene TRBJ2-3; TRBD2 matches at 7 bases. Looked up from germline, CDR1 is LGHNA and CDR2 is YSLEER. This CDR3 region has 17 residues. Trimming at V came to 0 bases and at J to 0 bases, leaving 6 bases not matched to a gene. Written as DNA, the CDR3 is TGCGCCAGCAGCCAAGATTGGCTAGCGGCGAGCACAGATACGCAGTATTTT. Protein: CASSQDWLAASTDTQYF.

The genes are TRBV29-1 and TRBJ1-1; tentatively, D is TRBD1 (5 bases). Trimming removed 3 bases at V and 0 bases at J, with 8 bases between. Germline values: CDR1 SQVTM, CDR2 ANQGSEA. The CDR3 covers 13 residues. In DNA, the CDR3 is TGCAGCGTTGACTGGGGCTTGAACACTGAAGCTTTCTTT. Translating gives CSVDWGLNTEAFF.

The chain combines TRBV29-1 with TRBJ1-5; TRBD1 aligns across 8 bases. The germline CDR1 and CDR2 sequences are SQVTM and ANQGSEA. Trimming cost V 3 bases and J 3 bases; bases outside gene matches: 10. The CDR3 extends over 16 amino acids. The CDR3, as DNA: TGCAGCGTTGAGGCTTCGGGACAGGAGATCAATCAGCCCCAGCATTTT. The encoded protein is CSVEASGQEINQPQHF.

CDR3 coding DNA: TGCAGCGTGACAGGGAACGGCTACACCTTC. The encoded protein is CSVTGNGYTF. V usage is TRBV29-1 and J usage is TRBJ1-2; 7 bases are a match to TRBD1. CDR3 length: 10 amino acids. CDR1 is SQVTM, CDR2 ANQGSEA, per germline. V lost 6 bases to trimming and J lost 8 bases; unmatched junction nucleotides: 3.

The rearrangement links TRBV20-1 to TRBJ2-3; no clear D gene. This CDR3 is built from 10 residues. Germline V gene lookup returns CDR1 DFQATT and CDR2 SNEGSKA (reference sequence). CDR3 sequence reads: CSAFTDTQYF. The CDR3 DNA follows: TGCAGCGCCTTCACAGATACGCAGTATTTT.

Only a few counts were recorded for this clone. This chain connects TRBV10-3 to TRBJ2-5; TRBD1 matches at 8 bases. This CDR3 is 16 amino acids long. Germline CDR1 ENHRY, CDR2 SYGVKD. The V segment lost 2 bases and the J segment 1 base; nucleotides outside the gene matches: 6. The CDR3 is CAISEGDRIIQETQYF. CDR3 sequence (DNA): TGTGCCATCAGTGAGGGGGACAGGATCATCCAAGAGACCCAGTACTTC.

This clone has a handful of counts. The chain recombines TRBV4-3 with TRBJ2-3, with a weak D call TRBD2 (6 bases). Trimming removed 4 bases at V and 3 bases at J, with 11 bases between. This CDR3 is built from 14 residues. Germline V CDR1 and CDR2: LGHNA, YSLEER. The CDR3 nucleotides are TGCGCCAGCAGCCCGGGACTTGGGACAGATACGCAGTATTTT. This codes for CASSPGLGTDTQYF.

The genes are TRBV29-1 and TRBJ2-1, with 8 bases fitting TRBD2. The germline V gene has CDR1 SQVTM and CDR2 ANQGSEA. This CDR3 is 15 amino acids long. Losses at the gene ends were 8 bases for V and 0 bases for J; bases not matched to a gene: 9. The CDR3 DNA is TGCAGCCTTAAGGTAGCGGGGAGCTCCTACAATGAGCAGTTCTTC. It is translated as CSLKVAGSSYNEQFF.

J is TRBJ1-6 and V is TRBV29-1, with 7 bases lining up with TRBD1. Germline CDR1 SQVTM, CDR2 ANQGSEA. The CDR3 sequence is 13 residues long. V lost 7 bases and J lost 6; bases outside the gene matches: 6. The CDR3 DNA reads TGCAGCGGGAGTCAGGGGGGTAATTCACCCCTCCACTTT. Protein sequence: CSGSQGGNSPLHF.

CDR3 sequence reads: CASSLVVGTYEQYF. The DNA of the CDR3 is TGTGCCAGCAGCTTAGTCGTAGGAACCTACGAGCAGTACTTC. This chain joins TRBV11-2 and TRBJ2-7; no firm D call. Germline-derived CDR1 and CDR2 are SGHAT and FQNNGV. This CDR3 is built from 14 residues. Between the trimmed V and J ends, which lost 1 base and 2 bases, there was a span of 9 bases.

The CDR3 DNA reads as TGCGCCAGCAGCCAACAGGGCGGGTATGGCTACACCTTC. As protein: CASSQQGGYGYTF. This sequence joins TRBV4-3 and TRBJ1-2, with a possible D match to TRBD1 (5 bases). V lost 2 bases, J lost 5 bases, and 9 bases lay in between. CDR3 size: 13 residues. Looked up from germline, CDR1 is LGHNA and CDR2 is YSLEER.

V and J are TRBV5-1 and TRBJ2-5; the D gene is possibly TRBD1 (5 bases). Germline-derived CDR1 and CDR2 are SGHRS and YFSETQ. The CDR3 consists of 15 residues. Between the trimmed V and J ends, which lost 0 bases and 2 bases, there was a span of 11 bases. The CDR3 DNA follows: TGCGCCAGCAGCTTGGTTAGGGGATCTCAAGAGACCCAGTACTTC. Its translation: CASSLVRGSQETQYF.

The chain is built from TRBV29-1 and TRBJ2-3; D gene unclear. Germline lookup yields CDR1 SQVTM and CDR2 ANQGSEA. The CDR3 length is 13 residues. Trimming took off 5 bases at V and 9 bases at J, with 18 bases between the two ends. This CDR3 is CSVLLRMTTTQYF. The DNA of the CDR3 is TGCAGCGTTCTCCTCCGAATGACAACAACGCAGTATTTT.

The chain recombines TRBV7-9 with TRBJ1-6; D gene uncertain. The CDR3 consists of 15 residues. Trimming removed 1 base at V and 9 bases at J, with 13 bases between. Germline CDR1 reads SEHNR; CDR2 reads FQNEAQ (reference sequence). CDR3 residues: CASSLGTAAGSPLHF. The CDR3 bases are TGTGCCAGCAGCTTAGGGACGGCAGCAGGTTCACCCCTCCACTTT.

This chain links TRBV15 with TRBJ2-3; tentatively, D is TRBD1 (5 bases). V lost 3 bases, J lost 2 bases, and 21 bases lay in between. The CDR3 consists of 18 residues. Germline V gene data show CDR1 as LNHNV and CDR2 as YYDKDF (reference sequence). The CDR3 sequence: CATSRDGQGPHYTDTQYF. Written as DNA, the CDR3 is TGTGCCACCAGCAGGGACGGCCAGGGCCCCCACTACACAGATACGCAGTATTTT.

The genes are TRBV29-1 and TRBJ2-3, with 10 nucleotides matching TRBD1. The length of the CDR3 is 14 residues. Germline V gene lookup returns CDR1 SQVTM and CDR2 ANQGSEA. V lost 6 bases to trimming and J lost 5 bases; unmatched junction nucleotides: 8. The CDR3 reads CSVLDRGQLDTQYF. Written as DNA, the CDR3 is TGCAGCGTCCTCGACAGGGGGCAATTAGATACGCAGTATTTT.

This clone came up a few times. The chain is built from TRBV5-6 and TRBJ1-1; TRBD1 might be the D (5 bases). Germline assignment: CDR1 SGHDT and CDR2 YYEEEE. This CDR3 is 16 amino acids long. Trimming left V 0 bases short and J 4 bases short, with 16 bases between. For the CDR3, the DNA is TGTGCCAGCAGCTTGGGCAGGGCAGGGTACGGCACTGAAGCTTTCTTT. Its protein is CASSLGRAGYGTEAFF.

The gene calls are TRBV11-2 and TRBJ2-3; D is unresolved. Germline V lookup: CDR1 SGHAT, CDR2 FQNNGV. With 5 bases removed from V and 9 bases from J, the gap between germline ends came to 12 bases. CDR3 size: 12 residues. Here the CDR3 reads CASSLFTDTQYF. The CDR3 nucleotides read TGTGCCAGCAGCCTATTCACCGACACGCAGTATTTT.

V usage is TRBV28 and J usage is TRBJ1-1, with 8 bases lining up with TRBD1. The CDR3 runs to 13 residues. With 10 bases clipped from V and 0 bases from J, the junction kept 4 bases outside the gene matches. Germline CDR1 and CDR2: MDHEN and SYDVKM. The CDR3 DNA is TGTGCCACGGACAGGGCGATGAACACTGAAGCTTTCTTT. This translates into CATDRAMNTEAFF.

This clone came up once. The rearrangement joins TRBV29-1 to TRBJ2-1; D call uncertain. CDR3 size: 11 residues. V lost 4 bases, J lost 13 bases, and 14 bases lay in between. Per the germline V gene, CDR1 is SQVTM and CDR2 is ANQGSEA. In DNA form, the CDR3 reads TGCAGCGTTGGGTTTAAAAGTTTACAGTTCTTC. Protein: CSVGFKSLQFF.

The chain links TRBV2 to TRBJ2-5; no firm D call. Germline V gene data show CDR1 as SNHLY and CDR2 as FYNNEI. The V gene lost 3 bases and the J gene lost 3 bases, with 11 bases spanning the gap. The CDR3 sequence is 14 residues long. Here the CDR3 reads CASSDDARKETQYF. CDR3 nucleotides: TGTGCCAGCAGTGATGACGCAAGGAAAGAGACCCAGTACTTC.

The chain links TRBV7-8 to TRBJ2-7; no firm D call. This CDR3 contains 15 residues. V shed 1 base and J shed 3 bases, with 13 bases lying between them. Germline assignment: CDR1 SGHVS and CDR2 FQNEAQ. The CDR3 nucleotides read TGTGCCAGCAGCTTAGTCGCACTTAAGGGCTACGAGCAGTACTTC. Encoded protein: CASSLVALKGYEQYF.

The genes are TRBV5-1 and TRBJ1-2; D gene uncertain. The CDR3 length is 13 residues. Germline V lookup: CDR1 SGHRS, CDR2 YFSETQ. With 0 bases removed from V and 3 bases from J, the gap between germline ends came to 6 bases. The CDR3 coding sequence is TGCGCCAGCAGCTTGGACAGTGACTATGGCTACACCTTC. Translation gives CASSLDSDYGYTF.